The 3 T cell receptor beta chains below all came from one sample that was sequenced in a study of blood T cell repertoires in COVID-19. Repertoires were generated with immunoSEQ multiplex PCR, while TCRdb's copy carries only in-frame clones and drops some. The table lists more than 85,000 clones, about 90% of them singletons. Sequencing was carried out using peripheral blood. The receptor source for this set is a man between 45 and 60 years old with COVID-19, enrolled during active disease.

This rearrangement joins TRBV19 to TRBJ2-5; possibly TRBD1 for D (5 bases). Per germline, CDR1 LNHDA and CDR2 SQIVND (reference sequence). Trimming took off 6 bases at V and 3 bases at J, with 11 bases between the two ends. This CDR3 is 13 amino acids long. DNA of the CDR3: TGTGCCAGTAGACCAACAGGAGAAGAGACCCAGTACTTC. It codes for CASRPTGEETQYF.

The chain couples TRBV30 to TRBJ1-3; tentative D call: TRBD1 (6 bases). V lost 4 bases and J 3 bases, leaving 16 bases between the germline ends. Germline V gene sequence: CDR1 GTSNPN, CDR2 SVGIG (reference sequence). This CDR3 is 15 amino acids long. In DNA, the CDR3 is TGTGCCTGGAACGCCGGACAGAACTTTGGAAACACCATATATTTT. As protein: CAWNAGQNFGNTIYF.

This sequence joins TRBV27 and TRBJ2-7; no reliable D call. CDR3 length: 13 residues. V lost 1 base to trimming and J lost 5 bases, with 9 bases between them. Per germline, CDR1 MNHEY and CDR2 SMNVEV (reference sequence). The CDR3 coding sequence is TGTGCCAGCAGTTTATGGCTCCCACACGAGCAGTACTTC. It yields the protein CASSLWLPHEQYF.